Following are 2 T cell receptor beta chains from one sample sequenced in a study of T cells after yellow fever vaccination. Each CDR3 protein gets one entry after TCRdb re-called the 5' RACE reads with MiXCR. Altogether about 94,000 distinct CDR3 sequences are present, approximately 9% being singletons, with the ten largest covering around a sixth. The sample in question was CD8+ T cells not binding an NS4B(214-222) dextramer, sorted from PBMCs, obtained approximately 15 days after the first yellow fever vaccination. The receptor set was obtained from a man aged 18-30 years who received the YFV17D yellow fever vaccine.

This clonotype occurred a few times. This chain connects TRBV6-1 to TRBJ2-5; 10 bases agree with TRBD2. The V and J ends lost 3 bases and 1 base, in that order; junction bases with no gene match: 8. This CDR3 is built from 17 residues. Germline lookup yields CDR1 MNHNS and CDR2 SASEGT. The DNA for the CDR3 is TGTGCCAGCAGTGAGCGGACTAGCGGCCGGGTCCAAGAGACCCAGTACTTC. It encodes CASSERTSGRVQETQYF.

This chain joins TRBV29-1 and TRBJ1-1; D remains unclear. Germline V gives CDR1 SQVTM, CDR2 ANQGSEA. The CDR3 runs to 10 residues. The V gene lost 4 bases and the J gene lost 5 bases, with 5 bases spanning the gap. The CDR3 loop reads CSVVGTEAFF. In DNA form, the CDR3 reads TGCAGCGTTGTGGGGACTGAAGCTTTCTTT.